This TCR beta chain was sequenced in a study of blood T cell repertoires in COVID-19. As for the study in general: Researchers got acute and convalescent COVID-19 samples from the United States, Italy and Spain. Sources were T cells, B-cell-depleted T cells, or PBMCs; the material itself was cDNA or gDNA.

In the authors' methods: Estimation of nucleated cell counts was performed using reference gene primer amplification. Assay: immunoSEQ multiplex PCR; the TCRdb copy retains only in-frame clones and omits some. The DNA gave D and trimming, while V, J and clone size come from that table. The data show around 430,000 clones, with 70% to 90% seen just once and roughly 12% held by the top ten. Trimming shortened V by 2 bases and J by 5 bases, and 9 bases separated the two germline ends. CDR3 length equals 13 residues. Germline V lookup: CDR1 MNHEY, CDR2 SMNVEV (reference sequence). Seattle patients were enrolled while actively infected and followed longitudinally.

The rearrangement joins TRBV27 to TRBJ1-1, with D unresolved. This receptor was obtained from a woman between 45 and 60 years old with COVID-19, enrolled during active disease. The sample consisted of peripheral blood. In nucleotides, the CDR3 is TGTGCCAGCAGTTTACTGGGAGGGACTGAAGCTTTCTTT. It is translated as CASSLLGGTEAFF.